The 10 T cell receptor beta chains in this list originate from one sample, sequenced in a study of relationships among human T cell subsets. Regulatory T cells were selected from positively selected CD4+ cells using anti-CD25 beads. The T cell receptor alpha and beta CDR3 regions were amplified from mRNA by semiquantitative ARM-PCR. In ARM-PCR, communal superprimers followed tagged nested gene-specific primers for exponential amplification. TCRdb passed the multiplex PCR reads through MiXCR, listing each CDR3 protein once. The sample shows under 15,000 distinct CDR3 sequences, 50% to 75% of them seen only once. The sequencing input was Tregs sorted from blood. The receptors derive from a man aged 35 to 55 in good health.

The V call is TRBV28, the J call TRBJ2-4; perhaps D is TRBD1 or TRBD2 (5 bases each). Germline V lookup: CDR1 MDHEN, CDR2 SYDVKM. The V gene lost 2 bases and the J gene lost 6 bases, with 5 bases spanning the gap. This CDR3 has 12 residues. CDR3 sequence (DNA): TGTGCCAGCAGTTTAGGGGGAAACATTCAGTACTTC. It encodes CASSLGGNIQYF. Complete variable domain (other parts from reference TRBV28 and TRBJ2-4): DVKVTQSSRYLVKRTGEKVFLECVQDMDHENMFWYRQDPGLGLRLIYFSYDVKMKEKGDIPEGYSVSREKKERFSLILESASTNQTSMYLCASSLGGNIQYFGAGTRLSVL.

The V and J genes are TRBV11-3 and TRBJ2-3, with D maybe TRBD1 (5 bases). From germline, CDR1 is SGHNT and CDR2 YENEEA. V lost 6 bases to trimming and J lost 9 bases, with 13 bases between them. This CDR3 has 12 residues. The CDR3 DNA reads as TGTGCCAGCAGTTTGGGGCCGGGCACGCAGTATTTT. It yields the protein CASSLGPGTQYF.

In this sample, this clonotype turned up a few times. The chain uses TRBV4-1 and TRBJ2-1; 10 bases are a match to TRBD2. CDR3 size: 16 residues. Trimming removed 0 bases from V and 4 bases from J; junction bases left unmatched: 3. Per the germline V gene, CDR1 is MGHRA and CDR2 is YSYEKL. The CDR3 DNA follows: TGCGCCAGCAGCCAAGAGGGACTAGCGTTTTACAATGAGCAGTTCTTC. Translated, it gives CASSQEGLAFYNEQFF.

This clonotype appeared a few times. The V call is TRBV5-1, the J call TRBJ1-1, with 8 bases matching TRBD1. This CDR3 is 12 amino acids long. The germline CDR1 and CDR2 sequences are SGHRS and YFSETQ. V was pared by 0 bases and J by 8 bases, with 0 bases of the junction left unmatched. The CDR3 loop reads CASSLGDREAFF. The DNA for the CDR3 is TGCGCCAGCAGCTTGGGGGACAGGGAAGCTTTCTTT.

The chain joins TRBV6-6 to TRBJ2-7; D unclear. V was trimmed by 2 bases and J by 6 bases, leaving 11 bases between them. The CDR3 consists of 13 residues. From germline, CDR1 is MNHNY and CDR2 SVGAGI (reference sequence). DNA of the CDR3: TGTGCCAGCAGTTACGTGCCGTCCGGCGAGCAGTACTTC. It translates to CASSYVPSGEQYF.

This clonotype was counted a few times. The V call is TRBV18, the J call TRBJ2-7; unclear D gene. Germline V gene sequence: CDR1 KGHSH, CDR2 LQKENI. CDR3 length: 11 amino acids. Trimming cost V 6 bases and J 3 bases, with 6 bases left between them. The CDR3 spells CASSLSYEQYF. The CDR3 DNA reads TGTGCCAGCTCGCTGAGCTACGAGCAGTACTTC.

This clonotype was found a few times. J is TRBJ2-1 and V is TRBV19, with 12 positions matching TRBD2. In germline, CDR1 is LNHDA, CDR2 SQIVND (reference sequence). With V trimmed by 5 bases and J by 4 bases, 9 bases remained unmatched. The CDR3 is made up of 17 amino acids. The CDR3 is CASSGLAGGPTYNEQFF. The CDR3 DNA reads TGTGCCAGTAGTGGGCTAGCGGGAGGGCCTACGTACAATGAGCAGTTCTTC. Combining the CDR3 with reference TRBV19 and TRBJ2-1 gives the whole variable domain DGGITQSPKYLFRKEGQNVTLSCEQNLNHDAMYWYRQDPGQGLRLIYYSQIVNDFQKGDIAEGYSVSREKKESFPLTVTSAQKNPTAFYLCASSGLAGGPTYNEQFFGPGTRLTVL.

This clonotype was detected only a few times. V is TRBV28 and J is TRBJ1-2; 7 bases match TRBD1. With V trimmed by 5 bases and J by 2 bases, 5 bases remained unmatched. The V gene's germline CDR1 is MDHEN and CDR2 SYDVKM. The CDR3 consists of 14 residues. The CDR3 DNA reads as TGTGCCAGCAGTACCAGACAGGGAAACTATGGCTACACCTTC. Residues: CASSTRQGNYGYTF.

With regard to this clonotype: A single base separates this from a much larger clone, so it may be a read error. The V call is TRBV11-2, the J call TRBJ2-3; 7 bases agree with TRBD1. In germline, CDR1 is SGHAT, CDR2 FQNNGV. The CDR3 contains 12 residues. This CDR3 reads CAGSLGDRMQYF. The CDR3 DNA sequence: TGTGCCGGCAGCTTAGGGGACAGAATGCAGTATTTT.

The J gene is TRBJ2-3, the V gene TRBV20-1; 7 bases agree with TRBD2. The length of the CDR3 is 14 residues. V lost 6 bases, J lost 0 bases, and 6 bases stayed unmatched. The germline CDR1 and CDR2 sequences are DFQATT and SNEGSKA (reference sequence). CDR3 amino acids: CSARGGRSTDTQYF. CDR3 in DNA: TGCAGTGCGCGGGGAGGGAGGAGCACAGATACGCAGTATTTT.